This TCR beta chain is from a study of T cell changes during pregnancy in multiple sclerosis. Germline V gene sequence: CDR1 WSHSY, CDR2 SAAADI. Trimming removed 3 bases from V and 2 bases from J, with 8 bases in between. The CDR3 totals 14 residues. The assay was immunoSEQ multiplex PCR, and TCRdb's table has in-frame clones only and misses some. This table has about 54,000 clones, more than 90% appearing once. This receptor was taken from a female donor in good health, enrolled as a control in a pregnancy study. The chain recombines TRBV10-2 with TRBJ2-4; D is uncertain. The source material was peripheral blood, sampled after pregnancy. Written as DNA, the CDR3 is TGCGCCAGCAGTGACCGGGTATCCAAAAACATTCAGTACTTC. The encoded protein is CASSDRVSKNIQYF.